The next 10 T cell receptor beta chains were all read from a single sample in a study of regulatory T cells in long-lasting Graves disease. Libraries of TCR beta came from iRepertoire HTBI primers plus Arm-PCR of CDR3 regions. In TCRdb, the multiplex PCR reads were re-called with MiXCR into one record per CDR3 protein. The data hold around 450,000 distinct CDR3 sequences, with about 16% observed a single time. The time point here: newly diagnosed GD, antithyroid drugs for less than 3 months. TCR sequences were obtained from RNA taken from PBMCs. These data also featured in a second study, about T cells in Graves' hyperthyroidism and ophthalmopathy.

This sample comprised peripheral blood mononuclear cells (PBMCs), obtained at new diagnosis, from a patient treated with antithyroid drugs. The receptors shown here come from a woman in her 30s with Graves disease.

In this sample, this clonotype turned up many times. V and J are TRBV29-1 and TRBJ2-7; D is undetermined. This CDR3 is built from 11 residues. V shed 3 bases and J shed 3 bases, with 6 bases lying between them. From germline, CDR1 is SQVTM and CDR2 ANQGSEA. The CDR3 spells CSVEWIYEQYF. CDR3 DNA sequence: TGCAGCGTTGAGTGGATCTACGAGCAGTACTTC.

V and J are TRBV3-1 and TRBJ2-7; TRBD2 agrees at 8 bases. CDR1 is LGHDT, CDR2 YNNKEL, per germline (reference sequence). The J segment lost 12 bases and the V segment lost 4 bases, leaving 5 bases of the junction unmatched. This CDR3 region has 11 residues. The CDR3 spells CASSPGLEMYF. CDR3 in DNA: TGTGCCAGCAGCCCGGGACTAGAGATGTACTTC.

The CDR3 region has the DNA TGTGCCAGCAGCCATACATATAATTCACCCCTCCACTTT. Protein product: CASSHTYNSPLHF. This chain links TRBV28 with TRBJ1-6; unclear D gene. The CDR3 length is 13 residues. V lost 6 bases to trimming and J lost 4 bases, with 7 bases between them. Germline values: CDR1 MDHEN, CDR2 SYDVKM.

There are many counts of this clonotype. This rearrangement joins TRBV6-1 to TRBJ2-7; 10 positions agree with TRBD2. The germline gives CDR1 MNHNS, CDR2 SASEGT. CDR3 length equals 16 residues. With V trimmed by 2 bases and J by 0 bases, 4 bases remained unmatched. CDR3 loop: CASSERLAGASYEQYF. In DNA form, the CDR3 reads TGTGCCAGCAGTGAACGGCTAGCGGGAGCCTCCTACGAGCAGTACTTC.

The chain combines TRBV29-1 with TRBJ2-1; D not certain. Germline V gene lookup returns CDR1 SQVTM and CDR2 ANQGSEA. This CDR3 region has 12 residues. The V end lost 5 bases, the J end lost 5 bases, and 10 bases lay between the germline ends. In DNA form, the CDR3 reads TGCAGCGTTTTACGTCTCAACAATGAGCAGTTCTTC. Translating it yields CSVLRLNNEQFF.

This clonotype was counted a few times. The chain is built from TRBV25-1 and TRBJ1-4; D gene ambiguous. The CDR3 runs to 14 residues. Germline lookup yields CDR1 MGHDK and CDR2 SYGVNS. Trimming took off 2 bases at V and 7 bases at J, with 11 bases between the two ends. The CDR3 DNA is TGTGCCAGCAGTGAAGCCGGTGGTGCTGAAAAACTGTTTTTT. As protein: CASSEAGGAEKLFF.

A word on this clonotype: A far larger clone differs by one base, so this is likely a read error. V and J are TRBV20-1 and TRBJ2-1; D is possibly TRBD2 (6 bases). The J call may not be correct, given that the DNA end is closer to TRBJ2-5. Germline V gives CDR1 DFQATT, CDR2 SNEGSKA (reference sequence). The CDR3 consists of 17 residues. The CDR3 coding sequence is TGCAGTGCTCGAATCGCGGCTACCGGGAGTTTTACGGAGACCCAGTACTTC. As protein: CSARIAATGSFTETQYF.

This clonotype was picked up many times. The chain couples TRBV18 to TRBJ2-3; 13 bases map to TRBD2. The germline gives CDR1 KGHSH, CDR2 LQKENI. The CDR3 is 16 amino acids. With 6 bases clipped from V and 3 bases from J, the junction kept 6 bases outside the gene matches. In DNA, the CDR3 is TGTGCCAGCTCGGAGGGACTAGCGGGGCTGACAGATACGCAGTATTTT. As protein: CASSEGLAGLTDTQYF. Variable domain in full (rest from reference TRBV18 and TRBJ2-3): NAGVMQNPRHLVRRRGQEARLRCSPMKGHSHVYWYRQLPEEGLKFMVYLQKENIIDESGMPKERFSAEFPKEGPSILRIQQVVRGDSAAYFCASSEGLAGLTDTQYFGPGTRLTVL.

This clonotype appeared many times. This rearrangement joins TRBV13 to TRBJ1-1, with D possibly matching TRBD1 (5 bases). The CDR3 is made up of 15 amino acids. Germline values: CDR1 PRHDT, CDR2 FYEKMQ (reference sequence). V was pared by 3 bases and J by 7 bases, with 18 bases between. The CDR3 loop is CASSLRGLLGVEAFF. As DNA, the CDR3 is TGTGCCAGCAGCTTGAGGGGCCTCCTAGGGGTTGAAGCTTTCTTT.

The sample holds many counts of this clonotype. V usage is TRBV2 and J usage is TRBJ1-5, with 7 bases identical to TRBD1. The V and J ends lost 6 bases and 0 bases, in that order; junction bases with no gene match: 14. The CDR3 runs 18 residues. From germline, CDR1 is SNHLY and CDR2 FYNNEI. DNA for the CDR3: TGTGCCAGCAGCTCGACGAAAGGGACAGTAAATAGCAATCAGCCCCAGCATTTT. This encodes CASSSTKGTVNSNQPQHF.